These T cell receptor beta chains were read from a single sample in a study of long-term antiretroviral therapy in people with HIV. Libraries were prepared by immunoSEQ multiplex PCR; TCRdb keeps only in-frame clonotypes and omits some of them. The sample contains 15,000 to 20,000 clones, 85% to 95% of which appear only once. Sequenced here: unsorted PBMCs, sampled roughly 10 years after starting antiretroviral therapy. Receptors originate from a man aged 25-40 years with HIV. CDR3s include the opening cysteine and the closing phenylalanine or tryptophan. D genes are given only for firm matches. Expanded clones are given a class, and other clones once, few, many or no size at all.

TRBV5-6	TRBJ1-6	-	-	TGTGCCAGCAGCTTGAACAGGGAATTCGTCCACTTT	CASSLNREFVHF
TRBV27	TRBJ1-5	-	-	TGTGCCAGCGCTCCCACGATGAACTTTATTCAGCCCCAGCATTTT	CASAPTMNFIQPQHF
TRBV7-9	TRBJ2-5	-	-	TGTGCCAGCATTTCGTCAGGGCCCGGGGAGACCCAGTACTTC	CASISSGPGETQYF
TRBV19	TRBJ1-3	-	-	TGTGCCAGTAAAAGTGATGGGCTTGACACCATATATTTT	CASKSDGLDTIYF
TRBV7-2	TRBJ1-1	-	-	TGTGCCAGCAGCTTAGCAGCAGGGAACACTGAAGCTTTCTTT	CASSLAAGNTEAFF
TRBV10-3	TRBJ1-6	-	-	TGTGCCATCGGCGATACGGGAGATAATTCACCCCCCCACTTT	CAIGDTGDNSPPHF
TRBV5-6	TRBJ2-1	-	-	TGTGCCAGCAGCTTGGCCGGTTCTGAGAGCTCCTACAATGAGCAGTTCTTC	CASSLAGSESSYNEQFF
TRBV5-1	TRBJ2-6	TRBD1	-	TGCGCCAGCCAACAGGGGACTGGGGCCAACGTCCTGACTTTC	CASQQGTGANVLTF
TRBV6-5	TRBJ2-7	-	-	TGTGCCAGCATCGACTGGTCGAACGAGCAGTACTTC	CASIDWSNEQYF
TRBV28	TRBJ2-7	TRBD2	-	TGTGCCGGGGGGGTTGAGCAGTACTTC	CAGGVEQYF
TRBV7-7	TRBJ2-5	TRBD1	-	TGTGCTAGCAGCTTTCAGGACAGGGGAGAGACCCAGTACTTC	CASSFQDRGETQYF
TRBV27	TRBJ1-1	-	few	TGTGCCAGCAGTTTTAGTCGTACTTTCGACACTGAAGCTTTCTTT	CASSFSRTFDTEAFF
TRBV6-5	TRBJ1-5	-	-	TGTGCCAGCAACCCTGTGGGGGTAAATCAGCCCCAGCATTTT	CASNPVGVNQPQHF